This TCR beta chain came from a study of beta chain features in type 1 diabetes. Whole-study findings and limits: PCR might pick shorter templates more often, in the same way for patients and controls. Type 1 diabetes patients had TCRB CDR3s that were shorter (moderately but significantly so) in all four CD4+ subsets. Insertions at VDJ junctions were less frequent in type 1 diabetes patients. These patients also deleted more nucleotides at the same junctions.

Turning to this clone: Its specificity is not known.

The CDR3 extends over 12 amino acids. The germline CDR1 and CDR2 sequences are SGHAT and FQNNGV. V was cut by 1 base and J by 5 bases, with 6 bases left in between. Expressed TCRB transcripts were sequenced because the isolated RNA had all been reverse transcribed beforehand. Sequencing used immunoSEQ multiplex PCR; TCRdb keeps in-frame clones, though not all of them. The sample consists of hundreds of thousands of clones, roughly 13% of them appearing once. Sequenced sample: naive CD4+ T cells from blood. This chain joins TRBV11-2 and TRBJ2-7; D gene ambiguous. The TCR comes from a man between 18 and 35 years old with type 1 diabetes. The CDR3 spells CASSLVWDEQYF. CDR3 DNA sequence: TGTGCCAGCAGCTTAGTTTGGGACGAGCAGTACTTC. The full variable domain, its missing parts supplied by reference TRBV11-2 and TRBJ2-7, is EAGVAQSPRYKIIEKRQSVAFWCNPISGHATLYWYQQILGQGPKLLIQFQNNGVVDDSQLPKDRFSAERLKGVDSTLKIQPAKLEDSAVYLCASSLVWDEQYFGPGTRLTVT.